This T cell receptor (beta chain) was obtained from a study of blood T cell repertoires in COVID-19. This CDR3 contains 14 residues. Germline V CDR1 and CDR2: MNHEY, SMNVEV (reference sequence). Trimming removed 3 bases at V and 1 base at J, with 10 bases between. Generated by immunoSEQ multiplex PCR, the TCRdb table keeps only in-frame clones and is missing some. The table has about 130,000 clones, approximately 83% seen once. The chain employs TRBV27 and TRBJ2-7, with D possibly TRBD2 on 6 matching bases. This sequence originates from a woman between 45 and 65 years old who had recovered from COVID-19. The sequenced material came from peripheral blood. The CDR3 nucleotides are TGTGCCAGCAGTTTGGGGACTGGTTCCTACGAGCAGTACTTC. Its protein is CASSLGTGSYEQYF.